This T cell receptor (beta chain) was captured by sequencing in a study of blood T cell repertoires in COVID-19. Study as a whole: COVID-19 samples from acute and convalescent phases originated in the United States, Italy and Spain.

Study processing details: Nucleated cell counts were estimated from reference gene primer amplification. Generated by immunoSEQ multiplex PCR, the TCRdb table keeps only in-frame clones and is missing some. Clone size and V and J calls were adopted from that table, with D and trimming inferred from the DNA. This table has about 150,000 clones, 75% to 90% appearing once. The V end was cut by 3 bases, the J end by 6 bases, with 23 bases between. The CDR3 loop spans 17 amino acids. Germline V gives CDR1 LGHDT, CDR2 YNNKEL (reference sequence). The sample comprised peripheral blood. This sequence was found in a woman in her thirties or forties with acute or convalescent COVID-19. The chain is built from TRBV3-1 (or the pseudogene TRBV3-2) and TRBJ1-1; TRBD1 is a possible D gene (5 bases). CDR3 sequence reads: CASSHGAGSFSGSEAFF. CDR3 bases: TGTGCCAGCAGCCATGGGGCAGGGTCCTTCTCTGGCTCTGAAGCTTTCTTT.